These 30 T cell receptor beta chains were all obtained from the same sample, sequenced in a study of OX40 agonist ivuxolimab in advanced cancers. The assay was immunoSEQ multiplex PCR, and TCRdb's table has in-frame clones only and misses some. Among about 81,000 clones, around 84% were seen once, and the ten largest hold 5.5% to 8.5%. The material sequenced was CD4+ or CD8+ T cells sorted from blood, taken in a trial of the OX40 agonist ivuxolimab. The origin of the receptors is an adult with an advanced solid tumor such as melanoma, head and neck, liver or kidney cancer.

This chain connects TRBV9 to TRBJ2-4; TRBD2 agrees at 9 bases. This CDR3 comprises 15 residues. Germline V CDR1 and CDR2: SGDLS, YYNGEE. With V trimmed by 3 bases and J by 2 bases, 3 bases remained unmatched. As DNA, the CDR3 is TGTGCCAGCAGCGCGGGACTAGCTTCCAAAAACATTCAGTACTTC. This gives the protein CASSAGLASKNIQYF.

The rearrangement joins TRBV5-6 to TRBJ2-2; 8 nucleotides line up with TRBD2. Germline lookup yields CDR1 SGHDT and CDR2 YYEEEE. The V gene end was trimmed by 3 bases and the J gene end by 4 bases; junction bases not matched to a gene: 8. The CDR3 length is 16 residues. The CDR3 is CASSYPGGESTGELFF. CDR3 sequence (DNA): TGTGCCAGCAGCTACCCCGGGGGGGAGAGCACCGGGGAGCTGTTTTTT.

V gene TRBV5-1 combines with J gene TRBJ2-3, with 10 bases that match TRBD2. Germline CDR1 and CDR2: SGHRS and YFSETQ. There are 16 residues in the CDR3. V trimming: 4 bases; J trimming: 1 base; junction bases outside the gene matches: 6. DNA for the CDR3: TGCGCCAGCAGCCTTGGGGGGACTAGCGGCACAGATACGCAGTATTTT. The encoded protein is CASSLGGTSGTDTQYF.

The rearrangement links TRBV12-2 to TRBJ2-3; the table's D call of TRBD2 was not tested on the DNA. TRBV12-2 counts as a pseudogene. The CDR3 runs 19 residues. The chain's CDR3 is CASRFTGTSGFLCTDTQYF. CDR3 bases: TGTGCAAGTCGCTTTACCGGGACTAGCGGGTTTTTGTGCACAGATACGCAGTATTTT.

The chain employs TRBV5-4 and TRBJ1-4, with 8 bases fitting TRBD1. Germline loops: CDR1 SGHNT, CDR2 YYREEE (reference sequence). The CDR3 is made up of 15 amino acids. The ends lost 9 bases at V and 1 base at J; junction bases unmatched: 8. The CDR3 spells CATLDRERTNEKLFF. The CDR3 nucleotides are TGTGCCACCCTGGACAGGGAGAGAACTAATGAAAAACTGTTTTTT.

V and J are TRBV6-5 and TRBJ1-5; D perhaps matches TRBD1 (6 bases). Germline CDR1 and CDR2: MNHEY and SVGAGI. V lost 2 bases and J 5 bases, leaving 10 bases between the germline ends. The CDR3 contains 14 residues. The CDR3 reads CASSYKGGDQPQHF. In DNA form, the CDR3 reads TGTGCCAGCAGTTACAAGGGGGGAGATCAGCCCCAGCATTTT.

V usage is TRBV7-2 and J usage is TRBJ1-2; 8 nucleotides match TRBD1. The length of the CDR3 is 14 residues. V shed 8 bases, J shed 5 bases, and the junction held 10 bases outside the gene matches. Germline V gene data show CDR1 as SGHTA and CDR2 as FQGNSA. DNA for the CDR3: TGTGCCAGCTCCTCTGAGGGGACAGGTTATGGCTACACCTTC. Its protein is CASSSEGTGYGYTF. The variable domain in full, with the rest retrieved from reference TRBV7-2 and TRBJ1-2, is GAGVSQSPSNKVTEKGKDVELRCDPISGHTALYWYRQSLGQGLEFLIYFQGNSAPDKSGLPSDRFSAERTGGSVSTLTIQRTQQEDSAVYLCASSSEGTGYGYTFGSGTRLTVV.

This clone was observed a single time. The chain links TRBV1 to TRBJ2-7; TRBD2 is the table's D call and was not checked against the DNA. TRBV1 is termed a pseudogene. This CDR3 region has 18 residues. The CDR3: CTSSLRSSGGGSSYEQYV. In DNA, the CDR3 is TGCACCAGCAGCCTCCGTTCTAGCGGGGGGGGTAGCTCCTACGAGCAGTACGTC.

This clone was seen only a few times. The chain carries TRBV7-7 and TRBJ2-7; D is possibly TRBD2 (6 bases). CDR3 length equals 16 residues. Trimming took 1 base from V and 0 from J, leaving 13 bases between them. The germline V gene encodes CDR1 SSHAT and CDR2 FNYEAQ (reference sequence). CDR3 loop: CASSLGRDPSSYEQYF. Here the CDR3 DNA reads TGTGCCAGCAGCTTAGGGCGGGACCCTAGCTCCTACGAGCAGTACTTC.

This clone was detected only once. This rearrangement joins TRBV7-3 to TRBJ2-1; D might be TRBD1 (6 bases). The length of the CDR3 is 14 residues. V dropped 5 bases and J dropped 8 bases, with 16 bases sitting between them. Looked up from germline, CDR1 is SGHTA and CDR2 is FQGTGA. CDR3 nucleotides: TGTGCCAGCAGCCAAACAGGGCAGGGAGATGAGCAGTTCTTC. Protein sequence: CASSQTGQGDEQFF.

The chain is built from TRBV7-9 and TRBJ1-6; no clear D. In germline, CDR1 is SEHNR, CDR2 FQNEAQ (reference sequence). Deletions cut 8 bases from V and 4 bases from J, with 12 bases between. The CDR3 is made up of 14 amino acids. CDR3 region: CASGTEIYNSPLHF. The DNA of the CDR3 is TGTGCCAGCGGTACAGAGATTTATAATTCACCCCTCCACTTT.

The chain joins TRBV2 to TRBJ1-1; D is unresolved. V was shortened by 9 bases and J by 0 bases, with 8 bases between the two germline ends. Germline V CDR1 and CDR2: SNHLY, FYNNEI. The CDR3 runs to 12 residues. In DNA form, the CDR3 reads TGTGCCAGAGACCAATTGAACACTGAAGCTTTCTTT. Translated, it gives CARDQLNTEAFF.

This clone was picked up one time. The V call is TRBV18, the J call TRBJ1-3; D perhaps matches TRBD1 (5 bases). Germline V gene sequence: CDR1 KGHSH, CDR2 LQKENI. Trimming removed 2 bases from V and 4 bases from J, with 18 bases in between. The CDR3 is 17 residues long. CDR3 in amino acids: CASSPTSPGVTGNTIYF. The DNA of the CDR3 is TGTGCCAGCTCACCAACCTCGCCGGGGGTAACCGGAAACACCATATATTTT.

The genes are TRBV28 and TRBJ2-5; 12 positions match TRBD2. After removal of 4 bases from V and 5 bases from J, the junction contained 8 bases not matched to a gene. The length of the CDR3 is 16 residues. Germline CDR1 and CDR2: MDHEN and SYDVKM. The CDR3 sequence: CASSSRLAGARETQYF. Written as DNA, the CDR3 is TGTGCCAGCAGTTCTAGACTAGCGGGGGCCAGGGAGACCCAGTACTTC.

The chain couples TRBV4-1 to TRBJ2-5; D uncertain. The J call may be faulty, since TRBJ2-7 better matches the DNA end. Germline lookup yields CDR1 MGHRA and CDR2 YSYEKL. The CDR3 is made up of 12 amino acids. In nucleotides, the CDR3 is TGCGCCAGCAGCCAAGTGGGAAGCGAGCAGTACTTC. This sequence encodes CASSQVGSEQYF.

About this clone: The same CDR3 can be traced to other DNA sequences in this sample. J is TRBJ2-1 and V is TRBV29-1, with 7 bases lining up with TRBD2. The CDR3 extends over 13 amino acids. Trimming removed 3 bases from V and 1 base from J; junction bases left unmatched: 0. The germline V gene encodes CDR1 SQVTM and CDR2 ANQGSEA. The CDR3 here is CSVEGLSYNEQFF. CDR3 DNA: TGCAGCGTTGAGGGACTATCCTACAATGAGCAGTTCTTC.

The chain has TRBV9 and TRBJ1-5; D unresolved. With 5 bases removed from V and 0 bases from J, the gap between germline ends came to 24 bases. Germline values: CDR1 SGDLS, CDR2 YYNGEE. The CDR3 sequence is 19 residues long. CDR3 sequence: CASRAKDGGWLLSNQPQHF. In DNA form, the CDR3 reads TGTGCCAGCAGAGCAAAGGACGGAGGATGGCTCCTTAGCAATCAGCCCCAGCATTTT.

The chain couples TRBV6-6 to TRBJ1-2; D is perhaps TRBD1 (6 bases). With 0 bases removed from V and 3 bases from J, the gap between germline ends came to 14 bases. The CDR3 contains 16 residues. Germline V gene data show CDR1 as MNHNY and CDR2 as SVGAGI (reference sequence). The CDR3 loop is CASSYSNRELDYGYTF. DNA for the CDR3: TGTGCCAGCAGTTACTCGAACAGGGAGTTGGACTATGGCTACACCTTC.

The chain uses TRBV6-6 and TRBJ2-5, with 9 bases lining up with TRBD2. Germline CDR1 is MNHNY and CDR2 is SVGAGI (reference sequence). J was trimmed by 1 base and V by 8 bases; bases with no gene match: 11. The CDR3 loop spans 16 amino acids. The CDR3 loop is CASASTSGGSQETQYF. The CDR3 DNA reads TGTGCCAGCGCATCGACCAGCGGGGGGTCCCAAGAGACCCAGTACTTC.

The sample holds one count of this clone. The chain links TRBV7-9 to TRBJ1-5, with D uncertain. V was shortened by 1 base and J by 4 bases, with 8 bases between the two germline ends. This CDR3 contains 14 residues. CDR1 is SEHNR and CDR2 is FQNEAQ in the germline V gene (reference sequence). This CDR3 is CASSLGSWNQPQHF. CDR3 coding DNA: TGTGCCAGCAGCTTAGGATCGTGGAATCAGCCCCAGCATTTT.

V gene TRBV19 combines with J gene TRBJ2-5, with D possibly being TRBD1 (6 bases). Deletions cut 3 bases from V and 1 base from J, with 9 bases between. This CDR3 comprises 14 residues. Germline CDR1 LNHDA, CDR2 SQIVND (reference sequence). DNA for the CDR3: TGTGCCAGTAGTATTCAAGGGGGCCAAGAGACCCAGTACTTC. It encodes CASSIQGGQETQYF.

This clone was recorded once. The CDR3 here is CASYTWGASDNYGYTF. The CDR3 region has the DNA TGTGCCAGCTATACTTGGGGGGCCTCAGATAACTATGGCTACACCTTC. V is TRBV2 and J is TRBJ1-2, with D perhaps TRBD1 (6 bases). The germline V gene has CDR1 SNHLY and CDR2 FYNNEI. The CDR3 length is 16 residues. V was shortened by 8 bases and J by 1 base, with 20 bases between the two germline ends.

The V gene is TRBV30, the J gene TRBJ1-5, with D unclear. This CDR3 is 16 amino acids long. V was shortened by 7 bases and J by 0 bases, with 19 bases between the two germline ends. The germline CDR1 and CDR2 sequences are GTSNPN and SVGIG (reference sequence). The CDR3 region has the DNA TGTGCCTCGGTCAAGAAAGGAGTCTCTAGCAATCAGCCCCAGCATTTT. Translation gives CASVKKGVSSNQPQHF.

V gene TRBV28 combines with J gene TRBJ2-4; D uncertain. The CDR3 totals 15 residues. The germline V and J ends were trimmed by 2 bases and 6 bases, with 14 bases remaining between them. The germline V gene has CDR1 MDHEN and CDR2 SYDVKM. The CDR3 reads CASSLISVNSNIQYF. In DNA, the CDR3 is TGTGCCAGCAGTTTAATTTCCGTGAATTCAAACATTCAGTACTTC.

The chain employs TRBV9 and TRBJ2-7; TRBD2 might be the D (6 bases). Trimming pared 2 bases from V and 6 bases from J, leaving 15 bases between. Germline assignment: CDR1 SGDLS and CDR2 YYNGEE. This CDR3 comprises 14 residues. The CDR3 here is CASSVGTSYSEQYF. CDR3 sequence (DNA): TGTGCCAGCAGCGTCGGGACTTCTTACAGCGAGCAGTACTTC.

V is TRBV5-1 and J is TRBJ2-5, with a tentative D call TRBD2 (7 bases). The germline V gene has CDR1 SGHRS and CDR2 YFSETQ. V was pared by 3 bases and J by 1 base, with 16 bases between. CDR3 length equals 16 residues. The CDR3 region has the DNA TGCGCCAGCAGCTCCGGGGGCGGGGGCCTCCAAGAGACCCAGTACTTC. Its protein is CASSSGGGGLQETQYF.

This clone was seen only once. CDR3 nucleotides: TGTGCCAGCAGCTTAGGTCCTAGCGGGGGGATCTCCTACGAGCAGTACGTC. It is translated as CASSLGPSGGISYEQYV. The chain employs TRBV11-2 and TRBJ2-7; the match to TRBD2 covers 11 bases. CDR1 and CDR2 from the germline V gene are SGHAT and FQNNGV. Trimming removed 1 base from V and 0 bases from J; junction bases left unmatched: 5. The length of the CDR3 is 17 residues.

The chain combines TRBV28 with TRBJ1-2; possibly TRBD1 for D (6 bases). Germline V CDR1 and CDR2: MDHEN, SYDVKM. Trimming took 3 bases from V and 6 from J, leaving 14 bases between them. CDR3 length: 14 residues. The CDR3 region is CASSLSRGFDGYTF. The CDR3 DNA follows: TGTGCCAGCAGTTTGTCAAGGGGGTTCGATGGCTACACCTTC.

The chain has TRBV7-3 and TRBJ2-3; 10 bases are a match to TRBD1. V dropped 5 bases and J dropped 6; count of bases not matched to a gene: 5. This CDR3 has 14 amino acids. The germline V gene has CDR1 SGHTA and CDR2 FQGTGA. CDR3 sequence: CASSTGQGSDTQYF. The CDR3 DNA reads TGTGCCAGCAGCACGGGACAGGGGTCCGATACGCAGTATTTT.

This sequence joins TRBV4-1 and TRBJ1-6; D remains unclear. Trimming cost V 4 bases and J 7 bases, with 20 bases left between them. There are 17 residues in the CDR3. CDR1 MGHRA and CDR2 YSYEKL come from the germline V gene. The CDR3 DNA reads TGCGCCAGCAGCCCACAAGATTTTTTGGGGAAGAATTCACCCCTCCACTTT. This encodes CASSPQDFLGKNSPLHF.